The 18 T cell receptor beta chains in this list originate from one sample, sequenced in a study of neoadjuvant anti-PD-1 for oral cavity cancer. Assay used: immunoSEQ multiplex PCR; TCRdb lists only in-frame clones, some missing. The data show some 20,000 clones, roughly 70% seen once. The sequences come from PBMCs, collected before nivolumab (anti-PD-1) treatment. These receptors were taken from a person between 40 and 80 years old with oral cavity squamous cell carcinoma.

The chain uses TRBV6-6 and TRBJ2-3; tentatively, D is TRBD2 (6 bases). Germline lookup yields CDR1 MNHNY and CDR2 SVGAGI (reference sequence). V lost 6 bases and J 6 bases, leaving 13 bases between the germline ends. This CDR3 spans 13 amino acids. CDR3 sequence: CASSSGLSDTQYF. As DNA, the CDR3 is TGTGCCAGCAGCTCAGGACTATCCGATACGCAGTATTTT.

The rearrangement uses TRBV30 and TRBJ2-7, with 10 bases identical to TRBD1. Germline loops: CDR1 GTSNPN, CDR2 SVGIG (reference sequence). This CDR3 is 15 amino acids long. The junction had 10 bases not matched to a gene; V was cut back by 3 bases and J by 5 bases. DNA of the CDR3: TGTGCCTGGAGAATACTCGACAGGGGGCTAAACGAGCAGTACTTC. Its translation: CAWRILDRGLNEQYF.

This chain connects TRBV7-2 to TRBJ2-1; 11 positions match TRBD2. The CDR3 covers 21 residues. Germline V gene sequence: CDR1 SGHTA, CDR2 FQGNSA. The junction had 13 bases not matched to a gene; V was cut back by 0 bases and J by 0 bases. CDR3 loop: CASSLAAPTSGSGSSYNEQFF. For the CDR3, the DNA is TGTGCCAGCAGCTTAGCGGCCCCAACTAGCGGGAGTGGGAGCTCCTACAATGAGCAGTTCTTC.

The genes are TRBV6-1 and TRBJ2-5; TRBD2 matches at 8 bases. V gave up 4 bases and J gave up 5 bases; unmatched junction bases: 6. There are 14 residues in the CDR3. Germline assignment: CDR1 MNHNS and CDR2 SASEGT. For the CDR3, the DNA is TGTGCCAGCAGTGCCAGCGGGGGTTGGGAGACCCAGTACTTC. Residues: CASSASGGWETQYF.

The J gene is TRBJ1-3, the V gene TRBV6-5; a weak D match, TRBD1 (5 bases). The CDR3 is 13 residues long. Per germline, CDR1 MNHEY and CDR2 SVGAGI. The V and J ends lost 8 bases and 7 bases respectively, with 15 bases between them. The CDR3 loop reads CASRSRESNTIYF. The CDR3 bases are TGTGCCAGCCGGTCCAGGGAGAGCAACACCATATATTTT.

With regard to this clone: Germline and junction disagree at one end, which may indicate a read error. The chain employs TRBV7-7 and TRBJ2-2, with D possibly matching TRBD2 (5 bases). The CDR3 has 13 amino acids. Germline CDR1 and CDR2: SSHAT and FNYEAQ (reference sequence). The CDR3 region has the DNA TGTGCTAGCAGCTTAGACGGACTCGGGGAGCTGTTTTTT. Translating gives CASSLDGLGELFF.

The chain couples TRBV11-2 to TRBJ1-4; 11 bases match TRBD1. Looked up from germline, CDR1 is SGHAT and CDR2 is FQNNGV. V dropped 4 bases and J dropped 9; count of bases not matched to a gene: 4. This CDR3 has 14 amino acids. Here the CDR3 reads CASSSGTGGQKLFF. For the CDR3, the DNA is TGTGCCAGCAGCTCCGGGACAGGGGGTCAAAAACTGTTTTTT.

The CDR3 loop reads CASSLGLAYINEQFF. DNA of the CDR3: TGTGCCAGCAGCCTAGGACTAGCGTACATCAATGAGCAGTTCTTC. The chain joins TRBV11-2 to TRBJ2-1; TRBD2 aligns across 9 bases. CDR1 is SGHAT and CDR2 is FQNNGV in the germline V gene. V shed 5 bases, J shed 6 bases, and the junction held 8 bases outside the gene matches. The CDR3 sequence is 15 residues long.

This clone appeared a few times. J is TRBJ1-3 and V is TRBV5-1; D unclear. This CDR3 has 13 amino acids. Trimming took 3 bases from V and 7 from J, leaving 11 bases between them. Germline loops: CDR1 SGHRS, CDR2 YFSETQ. The CDR3, as DNA: TGCGCCAGCAGCTCGAGGACGGAGAACACCATATATTTT. Translated: CASSSRTENTIYF.

The rearrangement uses TRBV28 and TRBJ2-1, with a tentative D call TRBD2 (6 bases). The V gene lost 8 bases and the J gene lost 9 bases, with 17 bases spanning the gap. The CDR3 has 13 residues. Looked up from germline, CDR1 is MDHEN and CDR2 is SYDVKM. DNA of the CDR3: TGTGCCAGCGAATCGGGAGAGATGGTTGAGCAGTTCTTC. Amino acid sequence: CASESGEMVEQFF.

The gene calls are TRBV6-1 and TRBJ2-7; 9 bases match TRBD1. Trimming at V came to 6 bases and at J to 5 bases, leaving 8 bases not matched to a gene. The CDR3 contains 14 residues. Per germline, CDR1 MNHNS and CDR2 SASEGT. The CDR3, as DNA: TGTGCCAGCAGCCTCCGGGACAGGGTCAACGAGCAGTACTTC. Its protein is CASSLRDRVNEQYF.

CDR3 in amino acids: CASSLGLALETQYF. The CDR3 region has the DNA TGCGCCAGCAGCTTGGGACTAGCTCTTGAGACCCAGTACTTC. The gene calls are TRBV5-1 and TRBJ2-5, with TRBD2 matching over 7 bases. V lost 0 bases and J lost 5; bases outside the gene matches: 4. Per germline, CDR1 SGHRS and CDR2 YFSETQ. The CDR3 consists of 14 residues.

The chain combines TRBV19 with TRBJ2-3, with a weak D call TRBD1 (6 bases). Looked up from germline, CDR1 is LNHDA and CDR2 is SQIVND (reference sequence). With 7 bases removed from V and 0 bases from J, the gap between germline ends came to 14 bases. The CDR3 extends over 15 amino acids. CDR3 sequence reads: CASTNRARSTDTQYF. The CDR3 bases are TGTGCCAGTACGAACAGGGCGCGAAGCACAGATACGCAGTATTTT.

The V and J genes are TRBV14 and TRBJ2-2; D gene unclear. The CDR3 is 14 amino acids. The V end lost 4 bases, the J end lost 4 bases, and 10 bases lay between the germline ends. CDR1 is SGHDN and CDR2 is FVKESK in the germline V gene. CDR3 in amino acids: CASSPNPSTGELFF. The CDR3 DNA reads TGTGCCAGCAGCCCTAATCCAAGCACCGGGGAGCTGTTTTTT.

The chain couples TRBV25-1 to TRBJ1-1; 7 positions match TRBD1. CDR1 MGHDK and CDR2 SYGVNS come from the germline V gene. Trimming cost V 3 bases and J 8 bases; bases outside gene matches: 3. The CDR3 is 12 amino acids. The CDR3 reads CASSDWDREAFF. The CDR3 coding sequence is TGTGCCAGCAGTGACTGGGACAGAGAAGCTTTCTTT.

This chain uses TRBV25-1 with TRBJ1-1, with 7 bases matching TRBD1. This CDR3 region has 14 residues. CDR1 MGHDK and CDR2 SYGVNS come from the germline V gene. After removal of 4 bases from V and 1 base from J, the junction contained 3 bases not matched to a gene. DNA for the CDR3: TGTGCCAGCAGTGTCGGGACAGCGAACACTGAAGCTTTCTTT. This codes for CASSVGTANTEAFF.

This clone was found a few times. V gene TRBV28 combines with J gene TRBJ1-2; tentatively, D is TRBD1 (5 bases). Trimming pared 3 bases from V and 8 bases from J, leaving 13 bases between. The CDR3 extends over 13 amino acids. Germline CDR1 is MDHEN and CDR2 is SYDVKM. The CDR3 coding sequence is TGTGCCAGCAGTTTTAGAGGGACGGGGGGCTACACCTTC. It encodes CASSFRGTGGYTF.

This clone was seen only a few times. Here the CDR3 reads CASSFTGGADEQYF. In nucleotides, the CDR3 is TGCGCCAGCAGCTTTACAGGGGGCGCGGACGAGCAGTACTTC. The J gene is TRBJ2-7, the V gene TRBV5-1, with 9 positions matching TRBD1. The trim removed 2 bases at V and 5 bases at J, leaving 5 bases unmatched. Germline V gene sequence: CDR1 SGHRS, CDR2 YFSETQ. The CDR3 covers 14 residues.